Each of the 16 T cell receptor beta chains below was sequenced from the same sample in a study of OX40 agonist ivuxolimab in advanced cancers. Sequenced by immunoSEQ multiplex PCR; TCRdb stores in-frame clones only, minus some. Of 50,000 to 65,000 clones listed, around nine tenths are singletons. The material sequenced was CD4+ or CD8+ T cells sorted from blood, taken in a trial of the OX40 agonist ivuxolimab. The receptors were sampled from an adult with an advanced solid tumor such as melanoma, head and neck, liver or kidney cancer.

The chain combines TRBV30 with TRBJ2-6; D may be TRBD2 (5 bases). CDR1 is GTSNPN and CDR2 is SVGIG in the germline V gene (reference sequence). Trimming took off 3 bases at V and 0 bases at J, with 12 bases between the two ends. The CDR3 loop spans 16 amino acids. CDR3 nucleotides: TGTGCCTGGAGACCCGGAGGAAGCTCTGGGGCCAACGTCCTGACTTTC. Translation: CAWRPGGSSGANVLTF. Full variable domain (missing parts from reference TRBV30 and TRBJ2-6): SQTIHQWPATLVQPVGSPLSLECTVEGTSNPNLYWYRQAAGRGLQLLFYSVGIGQISSEVPQNLSASRPQDRQFILSSKKLLLSDSGFYLCAWRPGGSSGANVLTFGAGSRLTVL.

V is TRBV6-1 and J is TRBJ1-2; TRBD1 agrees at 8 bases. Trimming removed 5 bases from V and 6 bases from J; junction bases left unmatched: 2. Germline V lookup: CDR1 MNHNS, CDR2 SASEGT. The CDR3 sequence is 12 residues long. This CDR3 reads CASSLDRDGYTF. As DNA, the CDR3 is TGTGCCAGCAGTCTGGACAGGGATGGCTACACCTTC.

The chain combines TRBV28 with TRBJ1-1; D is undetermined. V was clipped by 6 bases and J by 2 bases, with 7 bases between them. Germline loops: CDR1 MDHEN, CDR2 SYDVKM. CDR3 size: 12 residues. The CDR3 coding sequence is TGTGCCAGCAGGATGACAAACACTGAAGCTTTCTTT. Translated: CASRMTNTEAFF.

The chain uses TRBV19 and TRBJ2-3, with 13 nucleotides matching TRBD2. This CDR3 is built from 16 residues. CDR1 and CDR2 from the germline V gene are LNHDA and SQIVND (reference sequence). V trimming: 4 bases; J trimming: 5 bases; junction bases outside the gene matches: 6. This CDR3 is CASSTLLAGGIDTQYF. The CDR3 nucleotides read TGTGCCAGTAGTACCTTACTAGCGGGAGGGATAGATACGCAGTATTTT.

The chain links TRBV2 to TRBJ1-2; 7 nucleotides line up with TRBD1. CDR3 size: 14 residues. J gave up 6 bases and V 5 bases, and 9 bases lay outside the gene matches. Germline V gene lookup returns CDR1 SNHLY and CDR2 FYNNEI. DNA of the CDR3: TGTGCCAGCAGTTCTGACAGGGCCAGAGATGGCTACACCTTC. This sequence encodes CASSSDRARDGYTF.

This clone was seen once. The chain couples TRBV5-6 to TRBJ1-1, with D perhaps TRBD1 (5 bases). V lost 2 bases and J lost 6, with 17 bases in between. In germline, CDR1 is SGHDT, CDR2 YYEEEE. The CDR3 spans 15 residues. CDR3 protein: CASSLLQGTAAEAFF. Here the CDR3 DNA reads TGTGCCAGCAGCTTATTGCAGGGAACTGCGGCTGAAGCTTTCTTT.

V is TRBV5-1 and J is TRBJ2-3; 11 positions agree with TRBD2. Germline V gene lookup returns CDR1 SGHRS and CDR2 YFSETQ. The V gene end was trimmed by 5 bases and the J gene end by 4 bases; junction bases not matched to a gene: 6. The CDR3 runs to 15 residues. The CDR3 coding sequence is TGCGCCAGCAGAGAGGAACTAGCGGGAGCAGATACGCAGTATTTT. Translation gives CASREELAGADTQYF.

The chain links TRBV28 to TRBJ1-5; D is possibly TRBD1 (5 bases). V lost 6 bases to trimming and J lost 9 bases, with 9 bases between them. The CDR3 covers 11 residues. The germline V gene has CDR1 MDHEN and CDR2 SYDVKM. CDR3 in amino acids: CASSGGSPQHF. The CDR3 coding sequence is TGTGCCAGCAGCGGGGGTTCGCCCCAGCATTTT.

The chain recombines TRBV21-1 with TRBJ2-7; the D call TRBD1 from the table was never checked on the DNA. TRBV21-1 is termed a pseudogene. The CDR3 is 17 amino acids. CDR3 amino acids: CASSLRPDRGRSYEQYF. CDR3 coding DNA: TGTGCCAGCAGCCTAAGACCGGACAGGGGTCGATCATACGAGCAGTACTTC.

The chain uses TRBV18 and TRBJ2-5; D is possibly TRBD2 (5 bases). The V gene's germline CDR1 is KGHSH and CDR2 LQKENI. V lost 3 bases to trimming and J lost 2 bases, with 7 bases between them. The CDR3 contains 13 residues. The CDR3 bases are TGTGCCAGCTCACCGGGAGAGCAAGAGACCCAGTACTTC. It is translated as CASSPGEQETQYF. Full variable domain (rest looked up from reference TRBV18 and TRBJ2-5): NAGVMQNPRHLVRRRGQEARLRCSPMKGHSHVYWYRQLPEEGLKFMVYLQKENIIDESGMPKERFSAEFPKEGPSILRIQQVVRGDSAAYFCASSPGEQETQYFGPGTRLLVL.

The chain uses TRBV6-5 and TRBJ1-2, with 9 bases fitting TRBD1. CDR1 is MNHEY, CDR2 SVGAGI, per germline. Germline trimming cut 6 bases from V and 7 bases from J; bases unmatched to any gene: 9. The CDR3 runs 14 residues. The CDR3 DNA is TGTGCCAGCAGGCTACAGGGGGCCCGAGGTGGCTACACCTTC. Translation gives CASRLQGARGGYTF.

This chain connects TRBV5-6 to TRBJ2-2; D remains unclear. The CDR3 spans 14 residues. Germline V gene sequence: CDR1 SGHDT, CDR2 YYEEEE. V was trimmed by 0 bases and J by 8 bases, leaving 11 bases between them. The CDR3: CASSLEAGWGELFF. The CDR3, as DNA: TGTGCCAGCAGCTTGGAGGCCGGATGGGGGGAGCTGTTTTTT. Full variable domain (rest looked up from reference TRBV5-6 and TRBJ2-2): DAGVTQSPTHLIKTRGQQVTLRCSPKSGHDTVSWYQQALGQGPQFIFQYYEEEERQRGNFPDRFSGHQFPNYSSELNVNALLLGDSALYLCASSLEAGWGELFFGEGSRLTVL.

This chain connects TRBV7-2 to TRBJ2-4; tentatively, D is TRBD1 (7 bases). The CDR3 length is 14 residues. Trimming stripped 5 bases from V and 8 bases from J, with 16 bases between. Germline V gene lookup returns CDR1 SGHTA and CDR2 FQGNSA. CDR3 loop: CASSATGIADIQYF. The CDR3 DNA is TGTGCCAGCAGCGCGACAGGGATAGCGGACATTCAGTACTTC.

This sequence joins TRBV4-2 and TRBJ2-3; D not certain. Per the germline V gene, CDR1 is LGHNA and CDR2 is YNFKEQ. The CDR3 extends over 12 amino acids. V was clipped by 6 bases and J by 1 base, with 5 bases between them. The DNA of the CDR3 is TGTGCCAGCAGTACTGGCACAGATACGCAGTATTTT. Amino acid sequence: CASSTGTDTQYF.

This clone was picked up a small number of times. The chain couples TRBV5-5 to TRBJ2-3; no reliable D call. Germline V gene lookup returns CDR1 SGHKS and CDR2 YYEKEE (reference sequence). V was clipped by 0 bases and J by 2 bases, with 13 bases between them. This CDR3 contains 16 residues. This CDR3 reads CASSLGYSTSTDTQYF. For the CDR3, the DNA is TGTGCCAGCAGCTTGGGCTACAGCACTTCCACAGATACGCAGTATTTT.

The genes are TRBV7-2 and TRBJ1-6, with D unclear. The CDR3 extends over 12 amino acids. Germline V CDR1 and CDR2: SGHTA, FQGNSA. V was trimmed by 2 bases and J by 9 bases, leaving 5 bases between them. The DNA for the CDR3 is TGTGCCAGCAGCTTATCAGGTTCACCCCTCCACTTT. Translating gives CASSLSGSPLHF.